This TCR beta chain is from a study of shared clonotypes between healthy human individuals. Every subset had its genomic DNA shared out evenly among several immunoSEQ plates. Template for every sorted-subset replicate PCR totaled approximately 200 ng DNA, 25,000 to 30,000 T cell genomes. Using immunoSEQ multiplex PCR, the repertoire was profiled, and TCRdb retains in-frame clones only, with some absent. The profile shows fewer than 1.8 million clones, 98% to 99% of them singletons. Study results and caveats: An effect of sequencing depth on clonotype sharing among donors was expected. There were few donors, and this limited the genetic and exposure-history diversity represented.

Concerning this clone itself: As yet, its antigen is unknown.

Germline lookup yields CDR1 LNHNV and CDR2 YYDKDF (reference sequence). This CDR3 has 15 residues. V lost 2 bases and J 6 bases, leaving 17 bases between the germline ends. The V call is TRBV15, the J call TRBJ2-7; a weak D match, TRBD1 (6 bases). Sequenced sample: naive CD4+ T cells sorted from blood. Regarding subset: CD45RA+ positively selected. This TCR was recovered from a man aged 25-40 years in good health. Here the CDR3 reads CATSRRRTVGSEQYF. As DNA, the CDR3 is TGTGCCACCAGCAGAAGAAGGACAGTGGGAAGCGAGCAGTACTTC.